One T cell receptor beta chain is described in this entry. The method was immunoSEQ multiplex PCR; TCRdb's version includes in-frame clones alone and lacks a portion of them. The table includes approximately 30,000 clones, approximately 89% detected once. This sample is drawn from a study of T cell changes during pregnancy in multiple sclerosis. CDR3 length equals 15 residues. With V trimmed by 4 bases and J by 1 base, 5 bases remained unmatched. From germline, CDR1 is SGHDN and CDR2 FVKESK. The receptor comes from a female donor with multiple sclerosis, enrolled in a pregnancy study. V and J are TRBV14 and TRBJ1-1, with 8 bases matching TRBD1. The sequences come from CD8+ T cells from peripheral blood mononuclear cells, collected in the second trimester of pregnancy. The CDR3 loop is CASSLYRGENTEAFF. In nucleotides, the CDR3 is TGTGCCAGCAGCCTATACAGGGGGGAGAACACTGAAGCTTTCTTT.